One and the same sample provided the 18 T cell receptor beta chains below, sequenced in a study of cytomegalovirus exposure and HLA in healthy donors. Some clones are missing from TCRdb's copy, which holds only in-frame ones; the method was immunoSEQ multiplex PCR. The sample lists approximately 200,000 clones; more than 75% were seen once. The source material was PBMCs. The receptors were sampled from a young man in good health and CMV-seropositive.

J is TRBJ2-1 and V is TRBV4-2; D possibly corresponds to TRBD2 (6 bases). The length of the CDR3 is 17 residues. From germline, CDR1 is LGHNA and CDR2 YNFKEQ. V lost 3 bases to trimming and J lost 3 bases, with 18 bases between them. Here the CDR3 reads CASSQDPGSADYNEQFF. The CDR3 DNA follows: TGTGCCAGCAGCCAGGACCCCGGGAGCGCCGACTACAATGAGCAGTTCTTC.

A single count supports this clone. The chain has TRBV7-8 and TRBJ2-7, with 9 positions matching TRBD1. The V segment lost 3 bases and the J segment 5 bases; nucleotides outside the gene matches: 8. Germline CDR1 SGHVS, CDR2 FQNEAQ. The CDR3 has 15 residues. CDR3: CASSLAGTGTHEQYF. The DNA of the CDR3 is TGTGCCAGCAGCTTGGCTGGGACAGGGACCCACGAGCAGTACTTC.

V is TRBV6-5 and J is TRBJ1-1, with 12 bases identical to TRBD1. J gave up 2 bases and V 6 bases, and 1 base lay outside the gene matches. There are 14 residues in the CDR3. CDR1 is MNHEY and CDR2 is SVGAGI in the germline V gene. The CDR3 sequence: CASRGTGGNTEAFF. The CDR3, as DNA: TGTGCCAGCAGGGGGACAGGGGGCAACACTGAAGCTTTCTTT.

This clone was recorded many times. J is TRBJ2-1 and V is TRBV7-3, with TRBD2 matching 9 bases. This CDR3 region has 20 residues. Per germline, CDR1 SGHTA and CDR2 FQGTGA. Trimming took 3 bases from V and 1 from J; bases not matched to a gene: 16. The CDR3 region is CASSFFGKREREESYNEQFF. For the CDR3, the DNA is TGTGCCAGCAGCTTTTTCGGGAAGCGGGAGCGGGAGGAGTCCTACAATGAGCAGTTCTTC.

This clone was seen a single time. The V call is TRBV19, the J call TRBJ1-1; D is unresolved. The CDR3 consists of 14 residues. The V end was cut by 2 bases, the J end by 0 bases, with 7 bases between. Germline loops: CDR1 LNHDA, CDR2 SQIVND (reference sequence). The CDR3 here is CASSIRQMNTEAFF. The CDR3 DNA follows: TGTGCCAGTAGTATAAGACAAATGAACACTGAAGCTTTCTTT.

V is TRBV7-9 and J is TRBJ2-5, with 11 bases aligning to TRBD1. Germline lookup yields CDR1 SEHNR and CDR2 FQNEAQ (reference sequence). Trimming removed 5 bases from V and 4 bases from J; junction bases left unmatched: 3. CDR3 length equals 14 residues. CDR3 coding DNA: TGTGCCAGCAGCCAGGGACAGGGGGTAGAGACCCAGTACTTC. This sequence encodes CASSQGQGVETQYF. The whole variable domain, remainder taken from reference TRBV7-9 and TRBJ2-5, is DTGVSQNPRHKITKRGQNVTFRCDPISEHNRLYWYRQTLGQGPEFLTYFQNEAQLEKSRLLSDRFSAERPKGSFSTLEIQRTEQGDSAMYLCASSQGQGVETQYFGPGTRLLVL.

The CDR3 spells CASSVSGGVETQYF. The CDR3 DNA reads as TGTGCCAGCAGCGTTTCGGGGGGCGTAGAGACCCAGTACTTC. The V and J genes are TRBV9 and TRBJ2-5, with D tentatively TRBD2 (7 bases). This CDR3 spans 14 amino acids. Trimming removed 2 bases from V and 4 bases from J, with 12 bases in between. The germline gives CDR1 SGDLS, CDR2 YYNGEE.

This chain connects TRBV6-1 to TRBJ2-2; 10 positions agree with TRBD2. J gave up 0 bases and V 4 bases, and 2 bases lay outside the gene matches. The V gene's germline CDR1 is MNHNS and CDR2 SASEGT. This CDR3 has 16 residues. The CDR3 reads CASSGLAGANTGELFF. The CDR3 DNA reads TGTGCCAGCAGTGGACTAGCGGGCGCGAACACCGGGGAGCTGTTTTTT.

The chain recombines TRBV9 with TRBJ2-1; 10 nucleotides match TRBD2. Germline V gene data show CDR1 as SGDLS and CDR2 as YYNGEE. V gave up 2 bases and J gave up 6 bases; unmatched junction bases: 8. The CDR3 totals 16 residues. CDR3 loop: CASSVQAGGVSNEQFF. For the CDR3, the DNA is TGTGCCAGCAGCGTCCAAGCGGGAGGGGTTAGCAATGAGCAGTTCTTC.

The rearrangement joins TRBV19 to TRBJ1-4; TRBD1 agrees at 9 bases. The CDR3 runs to 14 residues. Germline V CDR1 and CDR2: LNHDA, SQIVND (reference sequence). Losses at the gene ends were 11 bases for V and 0 bases for J; bases not matched to a gene: 4. The CDR3 DNA sequence: TGTGCCTCGGGACAGGGTGCAACTAATGAAAAACTGTTTTTT. It specifies CASGQGATNEKLFF. Full variable domain (rest looked up from reference TRBV19 and TRBJ1-4): DGGITQSPKYLFRKEGQNVTLSCEQNLNHDAMYWYRQDPGQGLRLIYYSQIVNDFQKGDIAEGYSVSREKKESFPLTVTSAQKNPTAFYLCASGQGATNEKLFFGSGTQLSVL.

The gene calls are TRBV6-1 and TRBJ2-2; possibly TRBD2 for D (5 bases). There are 15 residues in the CDR3. V gave up 1 base and J gave up 3 bases, with 9 bases separating them. Germline CDR1 is MNHNS and CDR2 is SASEGT. CDR3 in amino acids: CASSEGRSYTGELFF. The CDR3 region has the DNA TGTGCCAGCAGTGAAGGGAGGTCGTACACCGGGGAGCTGTTTTTT.

This chain links TRBV9 with TRBJ2-3, with 9 bases aligning to TRBD2. The CDR3 loop spans 17 amino acids. V lost 3 bases to trimming and J lost 2 bases; unmatched junction nucleotides: 10. Germline V gives CDR1 SGDLS, CDR2 YYNGEE. This chain's CDR3 is CASSGVASGTSTDTQYF. CDR3 coding DNA: TGTGCCAGCAGCGGGGTGGCTAGCGGGACTTCCACAGATACGCAGTATTTT.

The V gene is TRBV28, the J gene TRBJ2-1; TRBD1 might be the D (5 bases). With 3 bases removed from V and 9 bases from J, the gap between germline ends came to 15 bases. Germline loops: CDR1 MDHEN, CDR2 SYDVKM. CDR3 length: 14 amino acids. The CDR3: CASSFPRAAAEQFF. The DNA for the CDR3 is TGTGCCAGCAGTTTCCCCAGGGCAGCCGCTGAGCAGTTCTTC.

The V call is TRBV4-3, the J call TRBJ2-1; TRBD1 matches 8 bases. J lost 9 bases, V lost 4 bases, and 11 bases had no gene match. The germline gives CDR1 LGHNA, CDR2 YSLEER. The CDR3 has 15 amino acids. The CDR3 DNA follows: TGCGCCAGCAGCCCGAGTTGGCAGGGGGCTGGTGAGCAGTTCTTC. Encoded protein: CASSPSWQGAGEQFF.

This sequence joins TRBV7-9 and TRBJ2-3, with D tentatively TRBD2 (7 bases). The CDR3 is 12 residues long. Trimming stripped 5 bases from V and 6 bases from J, with 9 bases between. The V gene's germline CDR1 is SEHNR and CDR2 FQNEAQ (reference sequence). In DNA form, the CDR3 reads TGTGCCAGCAGCGAGGGGGGGGATACGCAGTATTTT. Translating gives CASSEGGDTQYF.

The chain couples TRBV27 to TRBJ2-5, with no clear D. Germline CDR1 and CDR2: MNHEY and SMNVEV (reference sequence). The CDR3 runs to 10 residues. Trimming took off 7 bases at V and 3 bases at J, with 3 bases between the two ends. This CDR3 reads CASNKETQYF. The CDR3 nucleotides read TGTGCCAGCAACAAAGAGACCCAGTACTTC.

V gene TRBV29-1 combines with J gene TRBJ1-1, with 7 bases that match TRBD1. The length of the CDR3 is 13 residues. The V segment lost 2 bases and the J segment 6 bases; nucleotides outside the gene matches: 6. The germline V gene encodes CDR1 SQVTM and CDR2 ANQGSEA. Here the CDR3 reads CSVERGRGAEAFF. CDR3 coding DNA: TGCAGCGTTGAAAGGGGGCGGGGGGCTGAAGCTTTCTTT.

The chain has TRBV6-5 and TRBJ1-2, with 8 bases matching TRBD1. Germline values: CDR1 MNHEY, CDR2 SVGAGI. The CDR3 loop spans 12 amino acids. Trimming removed 11 bases from V and 6 bases from J; junction bases left unmatched: 8. CDR3 loop: CAPPQGGNGYTF. The CDR3 DNA sequence: TGTGCCCCCCCACAGGGGGGGAATGGCTACACCTTC.